The entry below gives a single T cell receptor beta chain sequence along with its context. Its antigen is still unknown. Base quality data are lacking; no much larger clone is found one base away. The sample belongs to a study of blood T cell repertoires in COVID-19 (dated by TCRdb to 2020 to 2022). A note on the overall study: Samples from collaborators originated in the United States, Italy and Spain and spanned both the acute and convalescent phases of COVID-19. The material from the prospective study consisted of cDNA or gDNA derived from T cells, B-cell-depleted T cells, or PBMCs. The dataset comprised deeply sampled blood TCRbeta repertoires from subjects exposed to, actively infected with, or recovered from COVID-19. The repertoires were released in a freely available public database intended as a resource for research on the immune response to SARS-CoV-2. Samples came from the ongoing ImmuneRACE study (first 160 participants) plus 1,254 subjects from 6 global collaborators. Nearly every sample came with metadata listing a de-identified subject ID, COVID-19 status, age in years and sex. HLA class I and class II types, where available, came from metadata supplied by the sample provider rather than from assay-based typing. Paper-wide results and their limitations: The amount of clinical and demographic metadata varied by source and participant and was provided uncurated.

Enrolling through a virtual design, the prospective study's participants ranged in age from roughly 18 to 100 years and lived across roughly 23 United States geographic areas. In the prospective study, participants were assigned to cohorts based on the clinical history participants reported in a screening survey and a study questionnaire. In the prospective study, whole blood, serum and a nasopharyngeal or oropharyngeal swab were collected from each participant by mobile phlebotomists. Participants in the prospective study had the option to provide additional blood draws and questionnaires over a roughly 2-month period. Before DNA extraction, blood samples from the prospective study were shipped at room temperature or frozen. CDR1 SGHNT and CDR2 YYREEE were looked up in the germline V gene (reference sequence). V drops 4 bases and J drops 4 bases, leaving 17 bases in between. Inclusive of the bounding cysteine and phenylalanine, the CDR3 is 15 residues long. Just the 45-base CDR3 DNA is kept, in frame starting at base 1.

TCRbeta CDR3 regions were amplified from genomic DNA by means of the immunoSEQ Assay, a bias-controlled multiplex PCR. In the paper's pipeline: The number of nucleated cells in each sample was estimated by amplification of reference gene primers within the assay. To quantify the absolute abundance of each unique TCRbeta CDR3 rearrangement, sequence reads were collapsed and filtered. For each sample, productive Simpson clonality was calculated as the square root of Simpson's diversity index across productive rearrangements. TCRdb re-hosts the immuneACCESS table, in-frame sequences only. Its copies lack some clones; in the studies checked, an unresolved V gene accounts for under half of them, and the cause for the rest is not known. That table gives V, J and clone size, and the DNA gave D and trimming. The sample table shows some 170,000 clones, and 87% are seen once. Roughly 1.2% of the sample belongs to the ten largest clones.

The V and J segments used are TRBV5-4 and TRBJ2-5; a tentative D call is TRBD2 (6 bases match). The TCR sequence derives from a human donor with acute COVID-19. The donor label of this sample is uncertain. Sequenced sample: PBMCs or T cells enriched from blood (not recorded which). CDR3 sequence: CASSPNGRFAETQYF. The DNA reads as follows: TGTGCCAGCAGCCCCAACGGGAGATTTGCAGAGACCCAGTACTTC. Extended through the reference TRBV5-4 and TRBJ2-5 proteins, this CDR3 yields the full variable domain: ETGVTQSPTHLIKTRGQQVTLRCSSQSGHNTVSWYQQALGQGPQFIFQYYREEENGRGNFPPRFSGLQFPNYSSELNVNALELDDSALYLCASSPNGRFAETQYFGPGTRLLVL.